The rows below give T cell receptor beta chains drawn from one sample of a study of blood T cell repertoires in COVID-19. Measured with immunoSEQ multiplex PCR; TCRdb has only the in-frame clones, and not every one. The sample includes about 200,000 clones, about nine tenths seen only once; the top ten take roughly 4.1%. The sequenced sample was peripheral blood. These receptors were obtained from a man aged 50-59 years with acute or convalescent COVID-19. Each CDR3 is given with its conserved first and last residue. Fields, in order: J gene, V gene, clone size, D gene, CDR3 DNA, CDR3 protein. The D gene is left open where the match is weak. Not all rows give a size; the values are once, few, many and, for expanded clones, a class.

J: TRBJ2-5
V: TRBV5-1
size: few
D: .
DNA: TGCGCCAGCAGCTTTGGGGGCGGTGAGACCCAGTACTTC
CDR3: CASSFGGGETQYF

J: TRBJ2-7
V: TRBV6-5
size: .
D: .
DNA: TGTGCCAGCAGCCGGACAGATCCCTCCTACGAGCAGTACTTC
CDR3: CASSRTDPSYEQYF

J: TRBJ2-7
V: TRBV2
size: .
D: .
DNA: TGTGCCAGCTTGCGGCAGGGTGTCGGCGAGCAGTACTTC
CDR3: CASLRQGVGEQYF

J: TRBJ1-4
V: TRBV27
size: .
D: .
DNA: TGTGCCAGCAGTTTATGGGGGGGGAGGAAGAAGGAACTGTTTTTT
CDR3: CASSLWGGRKKELFF

J: TRBJ1-1
V: TRBV12-3/TRBV12-4
size: .
D: .
DNA: TGTGCCAGCAGAGCGCTCCAGAACACTGAAGCTTTCTTT
CDR3: CASRALQNTEAFF

J: TRBJ2-1
V: TRBV4-1
size: .
D: TRBD2
DNA: TGCGCCAGCAGCCAAGAATTAGCGGGGGGCAAGAATGAGCAGTTCTTC
CDR3: CASSQELAGGKNEQFF

J: TRBJ2-5
V: TRBV12-3/TRBV12-4
size: .
D: .
DNA: TGTGCCAGCACCCCCGGCCTTGGGGCGATGGAGTACTTC
CDR3: CASTPGLGAMEYF

J: TRBJ1-6
V: TRBV7-9
size: once
D: .
DNA: TGTGCCAGCAGCCCCCGACAGGCAAATTCACCCCTCCACTTT
CDR3: CASSPRQANSPLHF

J: TRBJ1-5
V: TRBV19
size: .
D: .
DNA: TGTGCCAGTAGGATTGGTCCAACGGGAGGGAATCAGCCCCAGCATTTT
CDR3: CASRIGPTGGNQPQHF

J: TRBJ1-6
V: TRBV3-1/TRBV3-2
size: .
D: TRBD1
DNA: TGTGCCAGCAGCCACTCCGGACAGGGGGCAAATTCACCCCTCCACTTT
CDR3: CASSHSGQGANSPLHF

J: TRBJ2-3
V: TRBV6-1
size: .
D: .
DNA: TGTGCCAGCAGTGAAGGTCCGGTTAGCACAGATACGCAGTATTTT
CDR3: CASSEGPVSTDTQYF